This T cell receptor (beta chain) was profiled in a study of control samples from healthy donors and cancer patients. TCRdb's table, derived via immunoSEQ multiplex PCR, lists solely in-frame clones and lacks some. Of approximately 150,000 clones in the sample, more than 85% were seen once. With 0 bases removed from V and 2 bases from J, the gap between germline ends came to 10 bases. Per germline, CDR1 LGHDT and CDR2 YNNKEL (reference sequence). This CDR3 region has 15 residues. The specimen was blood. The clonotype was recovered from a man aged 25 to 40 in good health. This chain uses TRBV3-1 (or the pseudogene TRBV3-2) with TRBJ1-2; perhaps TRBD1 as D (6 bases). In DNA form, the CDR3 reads TGTGCCAGCAGCCAAGACAGGGGCTGGAACTATGGCTACACCTTC. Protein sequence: CASSQDRGWNYGYTF.